The 17 T cell receptor beta chains below were found in one sample sequenced in a study of T cells in Graves' hyperthyroidism and ophthalmopathy. Regions amplified from RNA transcripts were the TCR beta CDR3 regions. The HTBI primer set drove a first-round RT-PCR of the TCR CDR3. Each CDR3 protein is one row after TCRdb ran MiXCR on the multiplex PCR reads. The sample gives roughly 300,000 distinct CDR3 sequences, over 11% of which show up once; about 26% is in the top ten. What was sequenced was blood. These receptors were collected from a woman in her thirties with Graves' hyperthyroidism.

The rearrangement uses TRBV20-1 and TRBJ1-1; no clear D. V lost 0 bases and J lost 7, with 15 bases in between. The CDR3 consists of 14 residues. Germline CDR1 and CDR2: DFQATT and SNEGSKA (reference sequence). The CDR3 protein is CSARERGRADEAFF. In nucleotides, the CDR3 is TGCAGTGCTAGAGAGAGAGGGAGGGCGGATGAAGCTTTCTTT.

The genes are TRBV4-1 and TRBJ2-1, with 9 positions matching TRBD1. Germline assignment: CDR1 MGHRA and CDR2 YSYEKL. The V segment lost 4 bases and the J segment 10 bases; nucleotides outside the gene matches: 11. CDR3 length: 15 residues. CDR3 loop: CASSPLGTGLGEQFF. The CDR3 nucleotides are TGCGCCAGCAGCCCGCTTGGGACAGGGCTTGGAGAGCAGTTCTTC.

The V and J genes are TRBV18 and TRBJ2-3, with D perhaps TRBD1 (5 bases). The J call may not be correct, given that the DNA end is closer to TRBJ1-5. There are 13 residues in the CDR3. The germline V gene has CDR1 KGHSH and CDR2 LQKENI. CDR3 DNA: TGTGCCAGCTCGCAAGGGGTCACAGATACGCAGCATTTT. It encodes CASSQGVTDTQHF.

This clonotype was observed many times. This CDR3 reads CASRTSGQETQYF. Here the CDR3 DNA reads TGTGCCAGCCGTACTTCGGGGCAAGAGACCCAGTACTTC. J is TRBJ2-5 and V is TRBV12-3 or TRBV12-4, with D maybe TRBD2 (5 bases). The CDR3 covers 13 residues. V lost 8 bases and J 2 bases, leaving 12 bases between the germline ends.

This clonotype was detected many times. V gene TRBV11-2 combines with J gene TRBJ2-3; tentative D call: TRBD2 (5 bases). The length of the CDR3 is 15 residues. The V gene lost 5 bases and the J gene lost 2 bases, with 14 bases spanning the gap. CDR1 and CDR2 (germline): SGHAT, FQNNGV. The CDR3 DNA sequence: TGTGCCAGCAGCCCCGAGGGCCATCCCACAGATACGCAGTATTTT. Protein: CASSPEGHPTDTQYF.

This clonotype has ten or more counts. The chain carries TRBV11-2 and TRBJ2-7; 8 bases agree with TRBD1. Germline CDR1 reads SGHAT; CDR2 reads FQNNGV. Unmatched junction bases numbered 3, after V lost 4 bases and J lost 7 bases. The CDR3 sequence is 12 residues long. In DNA form, the CDR3 reads TGTGCCAGCAGCTACGGGACAGGAGAGCAGTACTTC. This encodes CASSYGTGEQYF.

This clonotype was observed at least ten times. V usage is TRBV20-1 and J usage is TRBJ2-5; 7 nucleotides line up with TRBD2. Losses at the gene ends were 4 bases for V and 2 bases for J; bases not matched to a gene: 7. Germline V gene sequence: CDR1 DFQATT, CDR2 SNEGSKA (reference sequence). The CDR3 consists of 14 residues. The CDR3, as DNA: TGCAGTGCTATAGGACTAGTTGGGCAAGAGACCCAGTACTTC. Translated: CSAIGLVGQETQYF.

The rearrangement uses TRBV19 and TRBJ2-1, with no clear D. The CDR3 loop spans 14 amino acids. V gave up 0 bases and J gave up 7 bases, with 10 bases separating them. CDR1 and CDR2 (germline): LNHDA, SQIVND (reference sequence). The CDR3 DNA is TGTGCCAGTAGTATAGATCAAGGTACGAATGAGCAGTTCTTC. It codes for CASSIDQGTNEQFF.

This clonotype appeared many times. This rearrangement joins TRBV7-8 to TRBJ2-7, with a weak D call TRBD2 (5 bases). The V and J ends lost 5 bases and 9 bases respectively, with 23 bases between them. Germline V lookup: CDR1 SGHVS, CDR2 FQNEAQ. This CDR3 spans 15 amino acids. The CDR3 DNA reads TGTGCCAGCAGCCCCTCGGAGCGGCCTGAGCTCCGGCAGTACTTC. Translating it yields CASSPSERPELRQYF.

The rearrangement links TRBV5-6 to TRBJ2-3; D remains ambiguous. This CDR3 is 16 amino acids long. In germline, CDR1 is SGHDT, CDR2 YYEEEE. V was pared by 3 bases and J by 2 bases, with 16 bases between. The CDR3 DNA sequence: TGTGCCAGCAGCTCGAGAACCGGTGCCATCACAGATACGCAGTATTTT. It codes for CASSSRTGAITDTQYF.

The sample holds many counts of this clonotype. The genes are TRBV7-6 and TRBJ2-7, with D hard to call. Trimming removed 1 base from V and 0 bases from J, with 13 bases in between. CDR1 SGHVS and CDR2 FNYEAQ come from the germline V gene. This CDR3 is 16 amino acids long. The CDR3, as DNA: TGTGCCAGCAGCTTAGAAGGCGGCAGGAGCTCCTACGAGCAGTACTTC. Translation: CASSLEGGRSSYEQYF.

The sample holds many counts of this clonotype. The chain carries TRBV6-1 and TRBJ2-2, with D unclear. The V gene lost 6 bases and the J gene lost 6 bases, with 14 bases spanning the gap. This CDR3 is 14 amino acids long. Germline V CDR1 and CDR2: MNHNS, SASEGT. CDR3 in DNA: TGTGCCAGCAGGTCTAGAGATATAGCCGGGGAGCTGTTTTTT. Amino acid sequence: CASRSRDIAGELFF.

This clonotype was recorded at least ten times. The chain recombines TRBV28 with TRBJ2-1, with TRBD1 matching over 9 bases. The germline CDR1 and CDR2 sequences are MDHEN and SYDVKM. V lost 2 bases, J lost 4 bases, and 3 bases stayed unmatched. The length of the CDR3 is 15 residues. This CDR3 is CASSLGQGPYNEQFF. The CDR3 DNA follows: TGTGCCAGCAGTTTAGGACAGGGGCCATACAATGAGCAGTTCTTC.

This clonotype was seen repeatedly, ten times or more. The V and J genes are TRBV28 and TRBJ2-1, with D possibly TRBD1 on 5 matching bases. Trimming pared 8 bases from V and 0 bases from J, leaving 11 bases between. Germline V gene data show CDR1 as MDHEN and CDR2 as SYDVKM. This CDR3 comprises 14 residues. As DNA, the CDR3 is TGTGCCAGCGGGGCAACCAGCTCCTACAATGAGCAGTTCTTC. It yields the protein CASGATSSYNEQFF.

Only a few counts were recorded for this clonotype. The junction shows a germline mismatch at one end, possibly a read error. The CDR3 region is CASSFSGSPTGEPFF. In DNA, the CDR3 is TGTGCCAGCAGCTTTAGCGGGAGTCCTACCGGGGAGCCGTTTTTT. J is TRBJ2-2 and V is TRBV9; 9 bases are a match to TRBD2. CDR1 SGDLS and CDR2 YYNGEE come from the germline V gene. This CDR3 has 15 amino acids.

This chain connects TRBV7-2 to TRBJ2-7; unclear D gene. V was pared by 5 bases and J by 2 bases, with 16 bases between. CDR1 SGHTA and CDR2 FQGNSA come from the germline V gene. The CDR3 totals 15 residues. In DNA form, the CDR3 reads TGTGCCAGCAGCCCCCGGTCCTCCAACCCCTACGAGCAGTACTTC. As protein: CASSPRSSNPYEQYF.

Many counts were recorded for this clonotype. The chain couples TRBV28 to TRBJ1-1, with TRBD1 matching over 8 bases. The length of the CDR3 is 13 residues. V dropped 7 bases and J dropped 7; count of bases not matched to a gene: 8. Germline-derived CDR1 and CDR2 are MDHEN and SYDVKM. The chain's CDR3 is CASNDRGRGEAFF. The CDR3 DNA follows: TGTGCCAGCAACGACAGGGGAAGGGGTGAAGCTTTCTTT.